This T cell receptor (beta chain) was found in a study of cytomegalovirus exposure and HLA in healthy donors. The PCR was carried out with 60 Vbeta primers and 13 Jbeta primers. TCRdb's table, derived via immunoSEQ multiplex PCR, lists solely in-frame clones and lacks some. Here the sample spans approximately 120,000 clones, 60% to 85% being singletons. Study-wide findings and caveats: Generally TCR sequences proved uncommon, though certain public TCRs appeared in numerous donors.

The CDR3 totals 17 residues. V was pared by 6 bases and J by 3 bases, with 8 bases of the junction left unmatched. The germline CDR1 and CDR2 sequences are MGHRA and YSYEKL. As regards this clone: Its cognate antigen is unknown.

Source material: PBMCs. This TCR derives from a female donor in good health and CMV-seronegative. The chain couples TRBV4-1 to TRBJ2-3, with 14 nucleotides matching TRBD2. CDR3 sequence reads: CASRSGLAGALTDTQYF. CDR3 nucleotides: TGCGCCAGCAGATCGGGACTAGCGGGAGCGCTTACAGATACGCAGTATTTT.